This T cell receptor beta chain was recorded in a study of technical replicates of blood from several donors. Clones were read by immunoSEQ multiplex PCR, and TCRdb kept only the in-frame ones, dropping some. The table has under 85,000 clones, approximately 97% seen once. This clone has just one count. V gave up 0 bases and J gave up 5 bases, with 7 bases separating them. Germline lookup yields CDR1 KGHSH and CDR2 LQKENI. The CDR3 sequence is 14 residues long. The sequence was obtained from a human donor in good health. The genes are TRBV18 and TRBJ2-2; unclear D gene. The sample consisted of T cells isolated from PBMCs. The CDR3 is CASSPPISTGELFF. The CDR3 bases are TGTGCCAGCTCACCACCTATATCTACCGGGGAGCTGTTTTTT.